This TCR beta chain was captured in a study of cytomegalovirus exposure and HLA in healthy donors. Overall study: The roughly 130 validation repertoires used the same platform as the roughly 670 first-cohort repertoires, a later analysis reported.

Overall study findings and caveats: Most TCR sequences showed up rarely, but some public TCRs showed up in many donors. In a later analysis, first-cohort TCR clusters were found to tend to co-occur in the approximately 120 validation repertoires.

The count of this clone is one. Its target is not known. The validation cohort, a group of 100 to 150 subjects, included the donors and was separate from the approximately 660-subject first cohort. Using immunoSEQ multiplex PCR, the repertoire was profiled, and TCRdb retains in-frame clones only, with some absent. The sample includes about 220,000 clones, 75% to 90% of them seen just once. The V gene's germline CDR1 is MNHNS and CDR2 SASEGT. V was shortened by 3 bases and J by 3 bases, with 11 bases between the two germline ends. The CDR3 runs 15 residues. The receptor's source is a woman aged 25-40 years in good health and CMV-seropositive. V and J are TRBV6-1 and TRBJ2-2; D is unclear. Sequencing was performed on PBMCs. CDR3 residues: CASSDRSWDTGELFF. As DNA, the CDR3 is TGTGCCAGCAGTGACAGGTCGTGGGACACCGGGGAGCTGTTTTTT.